The present entry profiles one T cell receptor (beta chain) with its context. Its antigen is still unknown. Trimming took 4 bases from V and 4 from J, leaving 8 bases between them. CDR3 length: 12 amino acids. In germline, CDR1 is SQVTM, CDR2 ANQGSEA. The data were obtained in a study of CD8 T cells in ankylosing spondylitis. The study's findings and limits: Ankylosing spondylitis blood appeared to carry a characteristic TCR beta motif of roughly 8 highly homologous variants.

TCRdb ran MiXCR on the 5' RACE reads and lists one entry per CDR3 protein. The table records more than 650,000 distinct CDR3 sequences, approximately 12% of them present only once. The V and J genes are TRBV29-1 and TRBJ1-5; D is unresolved. The sequence was obtained from a male donor with ankylosing spondylitis. The sequenced sample consisted of blood, either unsorted or a sorted T cell fraction (not recorded which). Here the CDR3 reads CSVGERNQPQHF. The CDR3 nucleotides are TGCAGCGTTGGAGAGAGGAATCAGCCCCAGCATTTT. The variable domain in full, completed from reference TRBV29-1 and TRBJ1-5, reads SAVISQKPSRDICQRGTSLTIQCQVDSQVTMMFWYRQQPGQSLTLIATANQGSEATYESGFVIDKFPISRPNLTFSTLTVSNMSPEDSSIYLCSVGERNQPQHFGDGTRLSIL.